The 7 T cell receptor beta chains presented below share a single source sample, sequenced in a study of T-cell reconstitution after alpha-beta-depleted transplantation in children. Unique molecular identifiers were incorporated when the TCRbeta library was constructed. TCRdb re-called the PCR reads with MiXCR, one entry per CDR3 protein. The sample lists approximately 47,000 distinct CDR3 sequences; roughly 50% were seen once. The specimen was peripheral blood, collected before TCRalphabeta/CD19-depleted stem cell transplant. The source is a boy in the first two years of life with SCID, due to receive a stem cell transplant.

V gene TRBV15 combines with J gene TRBJ2-7, with a tentative D call TRBD2 (5 bases). CDR3 length equals 16 residues. Germline-derived CDR1 and CDR2 are LNHNV and YYDKDF (reference sequence). V lost 4 bases to trimming and J lost 0 bases, with 16 bases between them. The CDR3 loop is CATSTDSIASSYEQYF. Here the CDR3 DNA reads TGTGCCACCAGCACCGACTCAATAGCGAGCTCCTACGAGCAGTACTTC.

V is TRBV20-1 and J is TRBJ1-2, with a weak D call TRBD1 (5 bases). The V gene lost 0 bases and the J gene lost 4 bases, with 12 bases spanning the gap. There are 14 residues in the CDR3. Looked up from germline, CDR1 is DFQATT and CDR2 is SNEGSKA (reference sequence). The CDR3 sequence is CSAREPGYSYGYTF. CDR3 coding DNA: TGCAGTGCTAGAGAACCAGGGTACAGCTATGGCTACACCTTC.

The chain joins TRBV7-2 to TRBJ1-4; no definite D call. This CDR3 comprises 14 residues. The V end lost 1 base, the J end lost 1 base, and 4 bases lay between the germline ends. Looked up from germline, CDR1 is SGHTA and CDR2 is FQGNSA. The CDR3, as DNA: TGTGCCAGCAGCTTAGGACAAACTAATGAAAAACTGTTTTTT. It encodes CASSLGQTNEKLFF.

Only a few counts were recorded for this clonotype. The chain uses TRBV20-1 and TRBJ2-4, with TRBD2 matching over 8 bases. The CDR3 covers 14 residues. Germline assignment: CDR1 DFQATT and CDR2 SNEGSKA (reference sequence). The CDR3 DNA reads as TGCAGCCAGTGGGGCGGGGGGCCCAAAAACATTCAGTACTTC. Residues: CSQWGGGPKNIQYF.

The chain has TRBV7-2 and TRBJ2-1, with unresolved D. This CDR3 has 14 amino acids. Germline loops: CDR1 SGHTA, CDR2 FQGNSA. Trimming pared 8 bases from V and 7 bases from J, leaving 18 bases between. The CDR3, as DNA: TGTGCCAGCGGATCTCTCGAGACACGGAATGAGCAGTTCTTC. Residues: CASGSLETRNEQFF.

The chain employs TRBV25-1 and TRBJ1-1; possible D gene TRBD1, 6 bases. Trimming took off 8 bases at V and 6 bases at J, with 16 bases between the two ends. This CDR3 has 13 residues. The germline V gene has CDR1 MGHDK and CDR2 SYGVNS. DNA of the CDR3: TGTGCCAGCGGACAGACCAGGGGCTCTGAAGCTTTCTTT. It encodes CASGQTRGSEAFF.

The rearrangement joins TRBV12-3 or TRBV12-4 to TRBJ1-2, with TRBD1 identical over 9 bases. Trimming removed 5 bases from V and 0 bases from J; junction bases left unmatched: 7. This CDR3 comprises 16 residues. The CDR3 region is CASSPGQGPSNYGYTF. CDR3 nucleotide sequence: TGTGCCAGCAGTCCGGGACAGGGCCCTTCTAACTATGGCTACACCTTC.